This TCR beta chain was identified during a study of blood T cell repertoires in COVID-19. Turning to the study itself: The origin of the acute and convalescent COVID-19 samples was the United States, Italy and Spain.

The method was immunoSEQ multiplex PCR; TCRdb's version includes in-frame clones alone and lacks a portion of them. The repertoire has roughly 170,000 clones, approximately 84% of them found once; the top ten carry around 6%. The CDR3 covers 13 residues. In germline, CDR1 is SQVTM, CDR2 ANQGSEA. Unmatched junction bases numbered 2, after V lost 2 bases and J lost 3 bases. The material sequenced was PBMCs or T cells enriched from blood (not recorded which). This chain joins TRBV29-1 and TRBJ2-7; TRBD1 matches 9 bases. The sequence was collected from a woman aged 40 to 55 with acute COVID-19. The CDR3 region is CSVETGGGYEQYF. Here the CDR3 DNA reads TGCAGCGTTGAAACAGGGGGCGGCTACGAGCAGTACTTC.